Included here is one TCR beta chain sequence, with context. The sample is drawn from a study of cytomegalovirus exposure and HLA in healthy donors. Germline loops: CDR1 KGHSH, CDR2 LQKENI. The V gene lost 1 base and the J gene lost 4 bases, with 13 bases spanning the gap. The CDR3 sequence is 16 residues long. TCRdb keeps only in-frame clones here, not all; method: immunoSEQ multiplex PCR. The profile shows some 170,000 clones, approximately 86% of them singletons. The sample was PBMCs. The V call is TRBV18, the J call TRBJ2-2, with D tentatively TRBD2 (5 bases). The receptor's source is a man between 18 and 35 years old in good health and CMV-seropositive. CDR3 region: CASSPLASRGTGELFF. In DNA form, the CDR3 reads TGTGCCAGCTCACCACTTGCTAGCCGGGGCACCGGGGAGCTGTTTTTT. The variable domain in full, with the rest retrieved from reference TRBV18 and TRBJ2-2, is NAGVMQNPRHLVRRRGQEARLRCSPMKGHSHVYWYRQLPEEGLKFMVYLQKENIIDESGMPKERFSAEFPKEGPSILRIQQVVRGDSAAYFCASSPLASRGTGELFFGEGSRLTVL.